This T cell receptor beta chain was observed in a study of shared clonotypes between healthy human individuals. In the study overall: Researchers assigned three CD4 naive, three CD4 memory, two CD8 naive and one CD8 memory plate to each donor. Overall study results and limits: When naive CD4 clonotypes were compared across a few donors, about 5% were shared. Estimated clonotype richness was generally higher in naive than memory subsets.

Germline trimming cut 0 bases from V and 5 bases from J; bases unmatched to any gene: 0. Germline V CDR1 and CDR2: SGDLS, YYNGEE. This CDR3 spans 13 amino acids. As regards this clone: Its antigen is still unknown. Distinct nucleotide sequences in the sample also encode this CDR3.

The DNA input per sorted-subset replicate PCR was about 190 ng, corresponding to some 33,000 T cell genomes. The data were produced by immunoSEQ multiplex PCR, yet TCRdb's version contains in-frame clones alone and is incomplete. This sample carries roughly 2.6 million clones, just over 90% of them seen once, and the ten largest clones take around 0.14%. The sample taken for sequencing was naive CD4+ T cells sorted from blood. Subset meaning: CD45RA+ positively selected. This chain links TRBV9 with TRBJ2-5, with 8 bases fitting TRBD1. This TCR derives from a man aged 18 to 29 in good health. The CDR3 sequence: CASSVDRGETQYF. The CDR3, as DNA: TGTGCCAGCAGCGTAGACAGGGGGGAGACCCAGTACTTC.